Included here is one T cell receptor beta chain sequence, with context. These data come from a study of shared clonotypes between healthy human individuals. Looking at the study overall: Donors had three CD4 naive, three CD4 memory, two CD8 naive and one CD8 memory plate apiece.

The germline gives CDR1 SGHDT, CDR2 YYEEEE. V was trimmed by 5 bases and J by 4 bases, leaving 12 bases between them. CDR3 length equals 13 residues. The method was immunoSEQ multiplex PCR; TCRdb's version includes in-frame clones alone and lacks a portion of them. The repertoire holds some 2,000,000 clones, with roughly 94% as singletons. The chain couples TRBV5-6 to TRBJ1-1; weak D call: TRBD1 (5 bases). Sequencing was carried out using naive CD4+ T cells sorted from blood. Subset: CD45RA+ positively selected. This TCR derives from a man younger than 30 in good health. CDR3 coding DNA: TGTGCCAGCAGAAGGGGATTGAGCACTGAAGCTTTCTTT. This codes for CASRRGLSTEAFF.